This TCR beta chain was recorded in a study of identical twins (dated by TCRdb to the mid-2010s). In the study overall: The study deep-sequenced TCR alpha and beta repertoires from monozygotic twins, unrelated adults of various ages and cord blood to test whether fetal clonotypes persist. To rule out contamination, replicate twin experiments were performed at different times with different library preparation protocols.

Library construction relied on 5' RACE. The sequencer was an Illumina HiSeq 2000. Template switching added a universal primer binding site, and the final cDNA carried a unique molecular identifier that allowed TCR cDNA molecules to be counted accurately. First-strand cDNA for TCR alpha and beta chains was synthesized from specific primers in the conserved constant-segment region. To control for contamination, every cDNA library carried two barcodes: a SMART-Mk sample barcode plus Illumina barcodes. TruSeq adapter sequences along with Illumina sample barcodes were introduced in two successive PCR steps. The TCR alpha and beta cDNA libraries were sequenced on the Illumina HiSeq platform using custom primers. Regarding the original processing steps: Unique molecular identifiers were extracted from raw reads with MiGEC, and CDR3 positions were determined with MiXCR. For each individual, recombination models were inferred using an EM algorithm with the repgenHMM and IGoR tools. The tcR package in R was used for shared clonotype analysis, with sharing normalized by the product of cloneset sizes. To study raw recombination free of thymic and clonal selection effects, out-of-frame nonproductive sequences were analyzed. TCRdb reworked the public reads: Q25 trimming with fastp, MiXCR clone assembly, productive beta chains retained. Each CDR3 protein gets just one entry, which takes the most common genes and DNA from the rows behind it. The V and J calls shown here were made by TCRdb, not taken from the authors' results. The sample has under 250,000 distinct CDR3 sequences on record, approximately 7.8% of them singletons. The top ten clones comprise roughly 5% of the sample.

As concerns this clonotype: Its binding antigen is unknown. No per-base quality is available; no much larger clone lies one base away.

Counted from cysteine to phenylalanine, this CDR3 has 13 amino acids. Only the CDR3 DNA stays, 39 bases, in frame from base 1. A distance of 9 bases separates the germline ends of V and J, which lose 1 base and 7 bases respectively. What the research found in general, with its limitations: Fewer insertions were carried by abundant cord blood beta clonotypes, a similar but weaker trend appeared in young adult naive repertoires, and no such trend appeared in memory repertoires. Excess twin sharing in beta out-of-frame sequences was weaker because fewer shared sequences lowered the signal-to-noise ratio. In monozygotic twins, recombination models systematically underestimated out-of-frame TCR alpha sharing, but the models matched the sharing seen between unrelated individuals. Invariant T cells such as MAIT and iNKT could partly confound zero-insertion analyses, though diverse VJ usage argued against this for most clonotypes. Compared with coincidental sharing between unrelated individuals, out-of-frame TCR alpha sequences shared between twins showed an excess of sequences with low generation probability. Because the same donors could not be followed over many years, conclusions were based on cross-sectional statistical analysis.

Every donor was a healthy Caucasian. The twin cohort consisted of three pairs of female monozygotic twins, all aged about 18 to 29 years. Positive isolation kits from Invitrogen were used to isolate the CD4+ and CD8+ T cell populations. The sample also formed part of further work on yellow fever vaccine responses in identical twins. The second source states: According to the authors, the vaccine-induced T cell response in identical twins seemed to be partly convergent and partly specific to each individual. The study precisely tracked vaccine-responding T cell clones in identical twins.

The sequence derives from a young woman in good health. The V gene is TRBV12-3 or TRBV12-4 and the J gene is TRBJ2-3, with no confidently assigned D gene. The sequenced sample consisted of CD8+ T cells sorted from blood. The DNA sequence is TGTGCCAGCAGTTTAGAGGGTTCCAATACGCAGTATTTT. This yields the protein CASSLEGSNTQYF.